This entry lists 32 T cell receptor beta chains sequenced from one sample in a study of T cells in Graves' hyperthyroidism and ophthalmopathy. Amplified TCR beta CDR3 regions derived from RNA transcripts. First-round RT-PCR with HTBI primers amplified the TCR CDR3 region. TCRdb reanalysed the multiplex PCR reads using MiXCR and keeps one entry per CDR3 protein. The sample has roughly 740,000 distinct CDR3 sequences; roughly 17% are singletons. Sequencing was carried out using blood. Receptors were obtained from a man younger than 35 with Graves' hyperthyroidism.

This chain joins TRBV6-2 or TRBV6-3 and TRBJ2-1; D possibly corresponds to TRBD2 (6 bases). The CDR3 is 15 residues long. V was trimmed by 7 bases and J by 2 bases, leaving 15 bases between them. CDR1 is MNHEY and CDR2 is SVGEGT in the germline V gene. The chain's CDR3 is CASTEASAAYNEQFF. The CDR3 DNA reads as TGTGCCAGCACCGAAGCTAGCGCGGCCTACAATGAGCAGTTCTTC.

With respect to this clonotype: This may arise from a read error, as a much more abundant clone is one base away. The CDR3 region is CASSQSRALNQETRYF. The CDR3 coding sequence is TGCGCCAGCAGCCAATCCCGAGCCCTGAACCAAGAGACCCGGTACTTC. The genes are TRBV4-3 and TRBJ2-5; D unresolved. CDR1 and CDR2 from the germline V gene are LGHNA and YSLEER. CDR3 size: 16 residues.

The V call is TRBV28, the J call TRBJ2-1; TRBD2 agrees at 8 bases. With 4 bases clipped from V and 7 bases from J, the junction kept 15 bases outside the gene matches. Germline V CDR1 and CDR2: MDHEN, SYDVKM. The CDR3 totals 17 residues. CDR3 residues: CASSSGIAGRARNEQFF. The CDR3 DNA reads TGTGCCAGCAGTTCAGGCATAGCGGGGAGAGCCAGGAATGAGCAGTTCTTC.

This clonotype has a count of ten or more. The V and J genes are TRBV12-3 or TRBV12-4 and TRBJ2-5; 7 bases are shared with TRBD2. This CDR3 has 15 amino acids. With V trimmed by 7 bases and J by 1 base, 9 bases remained unmatched. Written as DNA, the CDR3 is TGTGCCAGCACGTCCGGGACTAACCCCCAAGAGACCCAGTACTTC. Its translation: CASTSGTNPQETQYF.

The sample holds a few counts of this clonotype. V gene TRBV3-1 combines with J gene TRBJ1-3, with D perhaps matching TRBD1 (5 bases). The CDR3 length is 16 residues. The ends were cut back, 4 bases at V and 0 bases at J, with 13 bases in the middle. Germline CDR1 reads LGHDT; CDR2 reads YNNKEL (reference sequence). The CDR3 spells CASSPSGGSSGNTIYF. For the CDR3, the DNA is TGTGCCAGCAGCCCAAGTGGGGGGAGCTCTGGAAACACCATATATTTT.

The chain recombines TRBV28 with TRBJ1-5, with D possibly matching TRBD1 (6 bases). Deletions cut 8 bases from V and 1 base from J, with 24 bases between. CDR1 is MDHEN and CDR2 is SYDVKM in the germline V gene. The CDR3 consists of 18 residues. CDR3: CASLSGRGGFRSNQPQHF. In DNA form, the CDR3 reads TGTGCCAGCCTAAGTGGCAGGGGAGGCTTCCGGAGCAATCAGCCCCAGCATTTT.

The chain has TRBV29-1 and TRBJ2-7, with D tentatively TRBD2 (6 bases). This CDR3 spans 13 amino acids. Between the trimmed V and J ends, which lost 4 bases and 0 bases, there was a span of 10 bases. Germline V gene lookup returns CDR1 SQVTM and CDR2 ANQGSEA. The CDR3 DNA follows: TGCAGCGTTGGGGCGGGGACCTCCTACGAGCAGTACTTC. It specifies CSVGAGTSYEQYF.

This clonotype was seen once. The chain couples TRBV29-1 to TRBJ2-5; D might be TRBD1 or TRBD2, each matching 6 bases. The CDR3 runs to 11 residues. V was pared by 8 bases and J by 5 bases, with 12 bases between. Germline CDR1 reads SQVTM; CDR2 reads ANQGSEA. CDR3 sequence reads: CSTLGGETQYF. CDR3 in DNA: TGCAGCACCCTAGGGGGGGAGACCCAGTACTTC.

The chain recombines TRBV5-1 with TRBJ2-5; TRBD2 matches at 9 bases. The V and J ends lost 4 bases and 2 bases, in that order; junction bases with no gene match: 6. This CDR3 is built from 15 residues. In germline, CDR1 is SGHRS, CDR2 YFSETQ. The DNA of the CDR3 is TGCGCCAGCAGCACTGCTAGCGGGAATCAAGAGACCCAGTACTTC. Translating it yields CASSTASGNQETQYF.

This clonotype was observed once. The rearrangement uses TRBV30 and TRBJ1-5, with 8 bases fitting TRBD1. CDR1 is GTSNPN and CDR2 is SVGIG in the germline V gene (reference sequence). The CDR3 totals 12 residues. V lost 5 bases and J lost 4; bases outside the gene matches: 1. CDR3 sequence reads: CAWRQGNQPQHF. The CDR3 DNA is TGTGCCTGGCGACAGGGGAATCAGCCCCAGCATTTT.

The chain couples TRBV12-3 or TRBV12-4 to TRBJ2-7; no firm D call. The CDR3 is 12 amino acids. Deletions cut 11 bases from V and 6 bases from J, with 17 bases between. The DNA for the CDR3 is TGTGCCGGCACTCTCGGGCGGTCCGAGCAGTACTTC. This codes for CAGTLGRSEQYF.

Notes on this clonotype: A much bigger clone sits one base away, suggesting this may be a read error. The chain has TRBV28 and TRBJ2-1; 13 bases match TRBD2. The CDR3 has 15 residues. The germline CDR1 and CDR2 sequences are MDHEN and SYDVKM. V trimming: 5 bases; J trimming: 2 bases; junction bases outside the gene matches: 0. CDR3 amino acids: CASSGLAGAYNEQFF. The CDR3 DNA reads as TGTGCCAGCAGTGGACTAGCGGGGGCCTACAATGAGCAGTTCTTC.

This chain joins TRBV20-1 and TRBJ2-3, with D maybe TRBD2 (5 bases). The V gene's germline CDR1 is DFQATT and CDR2 SNEGSKA (reference sequence). The CDR3 is 14 residues long. Deletions cut 5 bases from V and 2 bases from J, with 14 bases between. The CDR3 here is CSAEEASFTDTQYF. Here the CDR3 DNA reads TGCAGTGCTGAGGAGGCTAGTTTCACAGATACGCAGTATTTT.

In this sample, this clonotype turned up a few times. The chain combines TRBV7-9 with TRBJ2-7; D is unclear. Trimming took 2 bases from V and 5 from J, leaving 7 bases between them. The length of the CDR3 is 12 residues. Germline V CDR1 and CDR2: SEHNR, FQNEAQ (reference sequence). Here the CDR3 reads CASSLTLDEQYF. Written as DNA, the CDR3 is TGTGCCAGCAGCTTAACCCTGGACGAGCAGTACTTC.

This clonotype has ten or more counts. The rearrangement joins TRBV28 to TRBJ2-1, with TRBD2 matching over 8 bases. V lost 5 bases, J lost 9 bases, and 9 bases stayed unmatched. CDR3 size: 14 residues. Germline V gene data show CDR1 as MDHEN and CDR2 as SYDVKM. Here the CDR3 reads CASSDPAGDREQFF. The CDR3 DNA reads TGTGCCAGCAGTGACCCAGCGGGAGATCGTGAGCAGTTCTTC. The full variable domain, its missing parts supplied by reference TRBV28 and TRBJ2-1, is DVKVTQSSRYLVKRTGEKVFLECVQDMDHENMFWYRQDPGLGLRLIYFSYDVKMKEKGDIPEGYSVSREKKERFSLILESASTNQTSMYLCASSDPAGDREQFFGPGTRLTVL.

The chain uses TRBV28 and TRBJ2-7; tentatively, D is TRBD2 (6 bases). The CDR3 totals 16 residues. Trimming took 6 bases from V and 4 from J, leaving 22 bases between them. Germline values: CDR1 MDHEN, CDR2 SYDVKM. The CDR3 region has the DNA TGTGCCAGCAGAAAATTAGCGGTCAACCGAATATACGAGCAGTACTTC. As protein: CASRKLAVNRIYEQYF.

The chain uses TRBV7-9 and TRBJ2-2; D tentatively fits TRBD1 or TRBD2 (5 bases each). This CDR3 has 15 residues. Per the germline V gene, CDR1 is SEHNR and CDR2 is FQNEAQ (reference sequence). V was trimmed by 3 bases and J by 4 bases, leaving 12 bases between them. This CDR3 is CASSLFGTATGELFF. CDR3 coding DNA: TGTGCCAGCAGCTTGTTCGGGACGGCCACCGGGGAGCTGTTTTTT.

This clonotype has a count of ten or more. The chain couples TRBV12-3 or TRBV12-4 to TRBJ2-3, with D perhaps matching TRBD2 (5 bases). V was trimmed by 6 bases and J by 4 bases, leaving 17 bases between them. The CDR3 is 15 amino acids. The CDR3 region is CASSYGWPEADTQYF. The CDR3 DNA is TGTGCCAGCAGCTATGGTTGGCCGGAGGCAGATACGCAGTATTTT.

This clonotype was observed a handful of times. Here the CDR3 reads CASSYDGGHSNTEAFF. In nucleotides, the CDR3 is TGTGCCAGCAGTTACGACGGGGGGCATTCGAACACTGAAGCTTTCTTT. V and J are TRBV6-2 or TRBV6-3 and TRBJ1-1; D perhaps matches TRBD1 (6 bases). The CDR3 totals 16 residues. CDR1 MNHEY and CDR2 SVGEGT come from the germline V gene. V was clipped by 2 bases and J by 1 base, with 14 bases between them.

This clonotype was found a few times. The chain recombines TRBV18 with TRBJ2-1; no definite D call. Germline assignment: CDR1 KGHSH and CDR2 LQKENI. Trimming cost V 3 bases and J 8 bases, with 11 bases left between them. The CDR3 runs 13 residues. This chain's CDR3 is CASSPRVWDEQFF. In DNA form, the CDR3 reads TGTGCCAGCTCACCCCGTGTGTGGGATGAGCAGTTCTTC.

V and J are TRBV18 and TRBJ1-1; D ambiguous. Trimming left V 0 bases short and J 7 bases short, with 12 bases between. Germline V CDR1 and CDR2: KGHSH, LQKENI. CDR3 length: 14 residues. CDR3 sequence reads: CASSPPLGSFEAFF. In DNA form, the CDR3 reads TGTGCCAGCTCACCACCCTTAGGCTCCTTTGAAGCTTTCTTT.

This clonotype was observed at least ten times. This chain uses TRBV7-2 with TRBJ2-7, with 10 bases fitting TRBD2. Germline V gives CDR1 SGHTA, CDR2 FQGNSA. The CDR3 extends over 15 amino acids. The J segment lost 0 bases and the V segment lost 4 bases, leaving 3 bases of the junction unmatched. In DNA, the CDR3 is TGTGCCAGCAGCTCAGCGGGAGGGGGCTCCTACGAGCAGTACTTC. Protein: CASSSAGGGSYEQYF.

This clonotype was found many times. The CDR3 bases are TGCAGTGCTGGGTACGGGGGCGGGGGGTCCTCCTACAATGAGCAGTTCTTC. It specifies CSAGYGGGGSSYNEQFF. The rearrangement joins TRBV20-1 to TRBJ2-1; 8 bases are a match to TRBD2. Trimming at V came to 5 bases and at J to 0 bases, leaving 12 bases not matched to a gene. Germline values: CDR1 DFQATT, CDR2 SNEGSKA (reference sequence). CDR3 length: 17 residues.

The table lists this clonotype with many counts. The chain joins TRBV28 to TRBJ1-1; D possibly corresponds to TRBD1 (6 bases). CDR3 size: 15 residues. Germline V gene lookup returns CDR1 MDHEN and CDR2 SYDVKM. V lost 2 bases and J 4 bases, leaving 14 bases between the germline ends. CDR3 in DNA: TGTGCCAGCAGTTTACCCGCCAGGGGAATCACTGAAGCTTTCTTT. Translated, it gives CASSLPARGITEAFF.

In this sample, this clonotype turned up a few times. The gene calls are TRBV7-2 and TRBJ2-7; 7 nucleotides agree with TRBD2. The J segment lost 7 bases and the V segment lost 5 bases, leaving 8 bases of the junction unmatched. Germline CDR1 SGHTA, CDR2 FQGNSA. The CDR3 is 13 amino acids. CDR3 nucleotides: TGTGCCAGCAGCGAGGGAGGGCCGGGAGAGCAGTACTTC. It translates to CASSEGGPGEQYF.

This CDR3 is CAISEGTLNYGYTF. DNA of the CDR3: TGTGCCATCAGTGAAGGGACACTTAACTATGGCTACACCTTC. V usage is TRBV10-3 and J usage is TRBJ1-2, with D perhaps matching TRBD1 (6 bases). Trimming cost V 3 bases and J 1 base, with 9 bases left between them. The CDR3 extends over 14 amino acids. The V gene's germline CDR1 is ENHRY and CDR2 SYGVKD.

This clonotype was observed many times. The rearrangement uses TRBV27 and TRBJ1-6; D ambiguous. The germline V and J ends were trimmed by 3 bases and 0 bases, with 6 bases remaining between them. This CDR3 is 15 amino acids long. CDR1 MNHEY and CDR2 SMNVEV come from the germline V gene (reference sequence). The CDR3 spells CASSLESSYNSPLHF. DNA of the CDR3: TGTGCCAGCAGTTTGGAGAGCTCCTATAATTCACCCCTCCACTTT.

This clonotype was detected ten times or more. The chain employs TRBV20-1 and TRBJ2-5; TRBD1 aligns across 7 bases. V shed 5 bases and J 0 bases; nucleotides not matched to a gene: 6. Germline CDR1 is DFQATT and CDR2 is SNEGSKA (reference sequence). There are 14 residues in the CDR3. CDR3 residues: CSAQRGRDQETQYF. In nucleotides, the CDR3 is TGCAGTGCTCAGAGGGGGCGGGACCAAGAGACCCAGTACTTC.

Many counts were recorded for this clonotype. V and J are TRBV28 and TRBJ1-1, with TRBD1 as a possible D gene (6 bases). Per germline, CDR1 MDHEN and CDR2 SYDVKM. The ends were cut back, 4 bases at V and 7 bases at J, with 10 bases in the middle. The CDR3 contains 12 residues. CDR3 nucleotides: TGTGCCAGCAGTTACCAGGACAGTGAAGCTTTCTTT. It codes for CASSYQDSEAFF.

Ten or more counts support this clonotype. The chain combines TRBV6-2 or TRBV6-3 with TRBJ1-1, with a possible D match to TRBD1 (6 bases). This CDR3 has 13 residues. V gave up 7 bases and J gave up 5 bases, with 14 bases separating them. The germline V gene encodes CDR1 MNHEY and CDR2 SVGEGT. Here the CDR3 reads CASTVGAGTEAFF. The CDR3 region has the DNA TGTGCCAGCACCGTGGGGGCAGGGACTGAAGCTTTCTTT.

This clonotype was recorded a few times. The rearrangement links TRBV20-1 to TRBJ2-4; D unresolved. CDR1 and CDR2 from the germline V gene are DFQATT and SNEGSKA (reference sequence). V was shortened by 1 base and J by 0 bases, with 16 bases between the two germline ends. CDR3 length: 17 amino acids. Written as DNA, the CDR3 is TGCAGTGCTAGAGTTTGGACGGCTCAACTAGCCAAAAACATTCAGTACTTC. It is translated as CSARVWTAQLAKNIQYF.

V is TRBV20-1 and J is TRBJ1-2; unclear D gene. Germline V gene lookup returns CDR1 DFQATT and CDR2 SNEGSKA (reference sequence). The CDR3 has 13 amino acids. V dropped 5 bases and J dropped 8 bases, with 18 bases sitting between them. The CDR3 sequence: CSASRHLRQGYTF. The DNA of the CDR3 is TGCAGTGCTTCACGACACCTTCGGCAGGGCTACACCTTC.